The next 14 T cell receptor beta chains were all read from a single sample in a study of blood T cell repertoires in COVID-19. Produced via immunoSEQ multiplex PCR; TCRdb's table is partial and in-frame only. The data show some 150,000 clones, around 89% seen once. The sample taken for sequencing was peripheral blood. All receptors derive from a woman older than 75 with acute or convalescent COVID-19.

The rearrangement joins TRBV9 to TRBJ2-1, with TRBD2 matching over 15 bases. The germline V gene encodes CDR1 SGDLS and CDR2 YYNGEE. V trimming: 0 bases; J trimming: 4 bases; junction bases outside the gene matches: 2. The CDR3 consists of 17 residues. The DNA for the CDR3 is TGTGCCAGCAGCGTAGGGACTAGCGGGGGGGTATACAATGAGCAGTTCTTC. Translation gives CASSVGTSGGVYNEQFF.

The J gene is TRBJ1-2, the V gene TRBV9, with D possibly matching TRBD1 (6 bases). V was shortened by 1 base and J by 1 base, with 8 bases between the two germline ends. There are 14 residues in the CDR3. Germline CDR1 reads SGDLS; CDR2 reads YYNGEE. The CDR3 loop reads CASSVSGDNYGYTF. DNA for the CDR3: TGTGCCAGCAGCGTATCAGGGGATAACTATGGCTACACCTTC.

This clone was counted a single time. The gene calls are TRBV3-1 (or the pseudogene TRBV3-2) and TRBJ1-3; the D is unclear. CDR3 length: 13 residues. In germline, CDR1 is LGHDT, CDR2 YNNKEL (reference sequence). V shed 1 base and J shed 4 bases, with 5 bases lying between them. CDR3 nucleotides: TGTGCCAGCAGCCAAGGAGTGGGAAACACCATATATTTT. This codes for CASSQGVGNTIYF.

This sequence joins TRBV6-5 and TRBJ1-2, with 7 bases that match TRBD1. This CDR3 spans 14 amino acids. Trimming cost V 9 bases and J 3 bases; bases outside gene matches: 10. Germline-derived CDR1 and CDR2 are MNHEY and SVGAGI. In DNA, the CDR3 is TGTGCCAGTGGGGGAGACAGGGATCACTATGGCTACACCTTC. Its translation is CASGGDRDHYGYTF.

CDR3 amino acids: CASSGTGGRETQYF. In nucleotides, the CDR3 is TGTGCCAGCAGCGGTACAGGGGGGAGGGAGACCCAGTACTTC. The rearrangement uses TRBV9 and TRBJ2-5, with 8 bases lining up with TRBD1. Germline lookup yields CDR1 SGDLS and CDR2 YYNGEE. V lost 3 bases, J lost 5 bases, and 6 bases stayed unmatched. The CDR3 sequence is 14 residues long. The complete variable domain, with remaining parts taken from reference TRBV9 and TRBJ2-5, reads DSGVTQTPKHLITATGQRVTLRCSPRSGDLSVYWYQQSLDQGLQFLIQYYNGEERAKGNILERFSAQQFPDLHSELNLSSLELGDSALYFCASSGTGGRETQYFGPGTRLLVL.

J is TRBJ1-1 and V is TRBV19; 7 bases match TRBD1. CDR3 length equals 15 residues. Germline V gene sequence: CDR1 LNHDA, CDR2 SQIVND (reference sequence). V dropped 4 bases and J dropped 5; count of bases not matched to a gene: 10. The CDR3 here is CASSRGGTVGTEAFF. The CDR3 nucleotides are TGTGCCAGTAGTAGAGGGGGCACAGTGGGGACTGAAGCTTTCTTT.

A single count supports this clone. V gene TRBV5-1 combines with J gene TRBJ2-1, with D possibly TRBD1 on 6 matching bases. Germline values: CDR1 SGHRS, CDR2 YFSETQ. The ends were cut back, 2 bases at V and 6 bases at J, with 18 bases in the middle. The CDR3 covers 16 residues. The CDR3 DNA reads as TGCGCCAGCAGCTTCGGCCCGACAGGTGGGGGCAATGAGCAGTTCTTC. Its translation is CASSFGPTGGGNEQFF.

The chain has TRBV5-1 and TRBJ2-5; 12 bases agree with TRBD1. The germline CDR1 and CDR2 sequences are SGHRS and YFSETQ. The CDR3 totals 16 residues. V was pared by 0 bases and J by 2 bases, with 2 bases of the junction left unmatched. The CDR3 coding sequence is TGCGCCAGCAGCTTGGAGGGACAGGGGGCGCAAGAGACCCAGTACTTC. Its translation is CASSLEGQGAQETQYF.

V gene TRBV11-2 combines with J gene TRBJ2-4; D may be TRBD2 (6 bases). From germline, CDR1 is SGHAT and CDR2 FQNNGV. With 5 bases removed from V and 6 bases from J, the gap between germline ends came to 20 bases. The CDR3 contains 16 residues. DNA for the CDR3: TGTGCCAGCAGCCCCCGTGGGGGGACGGTGGCAAACATTCAGTACTTC. Protein product: CASSPRGGTVANIQYF.

This clone was picked up one time. The chain carries TRBV3-1 (or the pseudogene TRBV3-2) and TRBJ2-2; 7 nucleotides agree with TRBD1. The ends lost 2 bases at V and 6 bases at J; junction bases unmatched: 3. CDR3 length equals 14 residues. Per the germline V gene, CDR1 is LGHDT and CDR2 is YNNKEL (reference sequence). The CDR3 region has the DNA TGTGCCAGCAGCCAATTGCAGGGGGCCGGGGAGCTGTTTTTT. Translating it yields CASSQLQGAGELFF.

This clone appeared a single time. The junction does not match germline at one end; this may be a read error. V is TRBV3-1 (or the pseudogene TRBV3-2) and J is TRBJ2-7; 8 nucleotides align to TRBD2. Looked up from germline, CDR1 is LGHDT and CDR2 is YNNKEL (reference sequence). The CDR3 extends over 16 amino acids. The chain's CDR3 is CASSQVVGLASDEQYF. Here the CDR3 DNA reads TGTGCCAGCAGCCAAGTGGTAGGACTAGCCTCCGACGAGCAGTACTTC.

This clone has just one count. The chain combines TRBV7-9 with TRBJ2-2; 9 bases map to TRBD2. The ends lost 10 bases at V and 2 bases at J; junction bases unmatched: 11. In germline, CDR1 is SEHNR, CDR2 FQNEAQ (reference sequence). The CDR3 has 16 amino acids. The CDR3 coding sequence is TGTGCCATCCTCAGCCGGACTAGCGTTAACACCGGGGAGCTGTTTTTT. It encodes CAILSRTSVNTGELFF.

V gene TRBV5-8 combines with J gene TRBJ1-5, with a possible D match to TRBD1 (6 bases). V shed 4 bases and J shed 3 bases, with 17 bases lying between them. Germline-derived CDR1 and CDR2 are SGHTS and YDEGEE. The CDR3 contains 16 residues. The DNA of the CDR3 is TGTGCCAGCAGCGGGGGGGCGACAGACCTCAATCAGCCCCAGCATTTT. This sequence encodes CASSGGATDLNQPQHF.

The chain recombines TRBV21-1 with TRBJ2-3; TRBD2 reflects the table's D call only, with no check against the DNA. TRBV21-1 constitutes a pseudogene. The CDR3 is 13 amino acids. CDR3 loop: CAMGGAGTDTQYF. The CDR3 DNA sequence: TGTGCCATGGGGGGGGCGGGTACAGATACGCAGTATTTT.